The T cell receptor beta chain under discussion was sequenced for a study of identifying expanded T cells in peripheral blood. Collection occurred without any documented infections or immune events in donors. V lost 0 bases and J lost 0, with 8 bases in between. CDR1 and CDR2 (germline): SEHNR, FQNEAQ (reference sequence). The CDR3 is made up of 16 amino acids. As to this clone: The target antigen is unknown.

Study-level results: Variance in clone template counts between roughly two-week samples significantly increased with total template count across all healthy donors. Around 1.2 clones differed between technical replicates, versus about 16 and 19 over time.

Clones were read by immunoSEQ multiplex PCR, and TCRdb kept only the in-frame ones, dropping some. This table holds around 120,000 clones, roughly 80% found once. This chain links TRBV7-9 with TRBJ1-4; weak D call: TRBD1 (5 bases). Sequencing was done on a sample of blood. The receptor was isolated from a person aged 18 to 70 in good health. CDR3 nucleotide sequence: TGTGCCAGCAGCTTAGCGGTGGGACCAACTAATGAAAAACTGTTTTTT. Protein product: CASSLAVGPTNEKLFF.